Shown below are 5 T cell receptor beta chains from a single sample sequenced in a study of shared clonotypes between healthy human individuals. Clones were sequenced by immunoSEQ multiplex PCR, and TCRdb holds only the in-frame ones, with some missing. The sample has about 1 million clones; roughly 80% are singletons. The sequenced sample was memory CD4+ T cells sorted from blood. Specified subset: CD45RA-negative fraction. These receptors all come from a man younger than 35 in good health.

CDR3 amino acids: CASSLAGKREETQYF. CDR3 bases: TGCGCCAGCAGCTTGGCCGGCAAGCGGGAAGAGACCCAGTACTTC. The chain joins TRBV5-1 to TRBJ2-5, with D perhaps TRBD2 (6 bases). The CDR3 is 15 amino acids. Germline CDR1 is SGHRS and CDR2 is YFSETQ. V was pared by 0 bases and J by 3 bases, with 12 bases between. Complete variable domain (other parts from reference TRBV5-1 and TRBJ2-5): KAGVTQTPRYLIKTRGQQVTLSCSPISGHRSVSWYQQTPGQGLQFLFEYFSETQRNKGNFPGRFSGRQFSNSRSEMNVSTLELGDSALYLCASSLAGKREETQYFGPGTRLLVL.

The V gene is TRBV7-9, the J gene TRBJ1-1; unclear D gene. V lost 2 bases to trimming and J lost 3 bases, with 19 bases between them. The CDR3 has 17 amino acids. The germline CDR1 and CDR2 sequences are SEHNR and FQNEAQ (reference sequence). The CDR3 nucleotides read TGTGCCAGCAGCTTATCCCCCCCCCTCCAGGACGACACTGAAGCTTTCTTT. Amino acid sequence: CASSLSPPLQDDTEAFF.

DNA for the CDR3: TGTGCCAGCAGTTTATTCGCGACAGGAACCCTTGGCTACACCTTC. It yields the protein CASSLFATGTLGYTF. The chain recombines TRBV27 with TRBJ1-2; D may be TRBD1 (6 bases). The CDR3 sequence is 15 residues long. CDR1 is MNHEY and CDR2 is SMNVEV in the germline V gene (reference sequence). The V and J ends lost 1 base and 7 bases respectively, with 16 bases between them.

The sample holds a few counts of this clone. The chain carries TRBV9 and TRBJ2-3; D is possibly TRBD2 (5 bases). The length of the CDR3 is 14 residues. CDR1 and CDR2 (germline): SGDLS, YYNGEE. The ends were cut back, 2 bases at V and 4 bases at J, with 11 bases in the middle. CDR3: CASSVGLAPDTQYF. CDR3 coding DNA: TGTGCCAGCAGCGTCGGACTCGCCCCAGATACGCAGTATTTT.

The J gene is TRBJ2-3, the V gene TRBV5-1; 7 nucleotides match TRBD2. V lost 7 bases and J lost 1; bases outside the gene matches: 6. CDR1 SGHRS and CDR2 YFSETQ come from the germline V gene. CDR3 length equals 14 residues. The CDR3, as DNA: TGCGCCAGCCGCGGGGGTGTTCGCACAGATACGCAGTATTTT. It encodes CASRGGVRTDTQYF.